This TCR beta chain was sequenced in a study of blood T cell repertoires in COVID-19. Study at large: Acute and convalescent COVID-19 specimens originated in the United States, Italy and Spain. PBMCs, B-cell-depleted T cells, or T cells provided the cDNA or gDNA that made up the material.

In the authors' workflow: Nucleated cell number was recorded as an estimate derived from reference gene primer amplification. Clones were read by immunoSEQ multiplex PCR, and TCRdb kept only the in-frame ones, dropping some. V and J calls and clone size follow that table, whereas D and trimming were derived from the DNA. The table shows 100,000 to 150,000 clones, with over 60% occurring only once. This clone occurred a few times. The germline V and J ends were trimmed by 6 bases and 5 bases, with 17 bases remaining between them. Germline V gives CDR1 MNHEY, CDR2 SVGAGI. This CDR3 is 14 amino acids long.

This chain links TRBV6-5 with TRBJ2-7; D remains unclear. The origin of this receptor is a woman in her seventies with acute or convalescent COVID-19. The sample was peripheral blood. The chain's CDR3 is CASSPTQTNHEQYF. The CDR3 DNA reads TGTGCCAGCAGCCCGACCCAGACAAACCACGAGCAGTACTTC.